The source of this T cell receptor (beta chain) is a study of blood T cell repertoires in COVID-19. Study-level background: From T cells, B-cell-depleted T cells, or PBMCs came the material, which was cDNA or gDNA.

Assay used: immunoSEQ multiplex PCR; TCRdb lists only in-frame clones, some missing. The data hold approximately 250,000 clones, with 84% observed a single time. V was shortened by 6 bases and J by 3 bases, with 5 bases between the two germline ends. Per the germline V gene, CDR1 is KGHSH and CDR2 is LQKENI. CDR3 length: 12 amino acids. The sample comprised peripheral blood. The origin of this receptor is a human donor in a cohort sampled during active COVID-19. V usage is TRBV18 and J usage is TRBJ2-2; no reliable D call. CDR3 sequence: CASSRDTGELFF. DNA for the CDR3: TGTGCCAGCTCCCGGGACACCGGGGAGCTGTTTTTT. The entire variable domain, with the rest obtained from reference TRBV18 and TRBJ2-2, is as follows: NAGVMQNPRHLVRRRGQEARLRCSPMKGHSHVYWYRQLPEEGLKFMVYLQKENIIDESGMPKERFSAEFPKEGPSILRIQQVVRGDSAAYFCASSRDTGELFFGEGSRLTVL.